This T cell receptor beta chain derives from a study of control samples from healthy donors and cancer patients. Generated by immunoSEQ multiplex PCR, the TCRdb table keeps only in-frame clones and is missing some. The profile shows roughly 130,000 clones, about 95% of them singletons. The ends were cut back, 3 bases at V and 7 bases at J, with 17 bases in the middle. This CDR3 comprises 16 residues. In germline, CDR1 is KGHDR, CDR2 SFDVKD. The sequence was collected from a man in his thirties or forties in good health. This sequence joins TRBV24-1 and TRBJ2-2, with D tentatively TRBD1 (5 bases). Sequencing input: blood. CDR3: CATSDPPPLGHGELFF. The DNA for the CDR3 is TGTGCCACCAGTGATCCCCCTCCTCTTGGACACGGGGAGCTGTTTTTT.